The present entry profiles one TCR beta chain with its context. The protocol was immunoSEQ multiplex PCR, while the TCRdb copy is restricted to in-frame clones and leaves out a portion. The sample includes 1.5 million to 2.5 million clones, less than 95% of them seen just once. Naive CD8 isolation took CD45RO-negative cells positively selected for CCR7 and excluded terminally differentiated effector memory CD45RA+ cells. The data were taken from a study of shared clonotypes between healthy human individuals. This receptor was identified in a man between 18 and 35 years old in good health. The specimen sequenced was naive CD8+ T cells sorted from blood.

CDR3 sequence reads: CASSERLTGSNGELFF. CDR3 nucleotide sequence: TGCGCCAGCAGTGAGAGGTTGACAGGGAGTAACGGGGAGCTGTTTTTT. The gene calls are TRBV10-1 and TRBJ2-2; 7 positions match TRBD1. The germline CDR1 and CDR2 sequences are WNHNN and SYGVQD (reference sequence). V lost 2 bases to trimming and J lost 7 bases; unmatched junction nucleotides: 10. The CDR3 spans 16 residues.